The next 25 T cell receptor beta chains were all read from a single sample in a study of shared clonotypes between healthy human individuals. In the naive CD8 group, cells lacked CD45RO and were positively selected for CCR7, so terminally differentiated effector memory CD45RA+ cells were left out. Produced via immunoSEQ multiplex PCR; TCRdb's table is partial and in-frame only. The sample consists of about 2.2 million clones, around 93% of them appearing once. Sequenced material: naive CD8+ T cells from PBMCs. These receptors were collected from a man aged 18 to 29 in good health. Some clones in this sample may be carry-over from other donors' samples.

V and J are TRBV11-2 and TRBJ2-3; tentative D call: TRBD1 (6 bases). The ends were cut back, 10 bases at V and 6 bases at J, with 14 bases in the middle. The germline V gene encodes CDR1 SGHAT and CDR2 FQNNGV. CDR3 size: 12 residues. The CDR3 coding sequence is TGTGCCACCTCCCAGGGGCTGGATACGCAGTATTTT. As protein: CATSQGLDTQYF.

Worth noting for this clone: Other DNA sequences from this sample encode an identical CDR3 as well. The rearrangement links TRBV18 to TRBJ2-7, with 9 positions matching TRBD1. Germline loops: CDR1 KGHSH, CDR2 LQKENI. This CDR3 comprises 14 residues. J was trimmed by 4 bases and V by 3 bases; bases with no gene match: 4. The CDR3 here is CASSPDRGNYEQYF. The CDR3 DNA reads TGTGCCAGCTCACCCGACAGGGGGAATTACGAGCAGTACTTC. The full variable domain, rest sourced from reference TRBV18 and TRBJ2-7, is NAGVMQNPRHLVRRRGQEARLRCSPMKGHSHVYWYRQLPEEGLKFMVYLQKENIIDESGMPKERFSAEFPKEGPSILRIQQVVRGDSAAYFCASSPDRGNYEQYFGPGTRLTVT.

V and J are TRBV7-9 and TRBJ2-3; D is ambiguous. V was clipped by 2 bases and J by 0 bases, with 6 bases between them. Germline assignment: CDR1 SEHNR and CDR2 FQNEAQ (reference sequence). The CDR3 totals 14 residues. This chain's CDR3 is CASSLSGSTDTQYF. The DNA of the CDR3 is TGTGCCAGCAGCTTATCTGGGAGCACAGATACGCAGTATTTT.

J is TRBJ2-7 and V is TRBV14, with D hard to call. Germline CDR1 and CDR2: SGHDN and FVKESK. The V gene lost 2 bases and the J gene lost 0 bases, with 8 bases spanning the gap. The CDR3 totals 14 residues. DNA of the CDR3: TGTGCCAGCAGCCAACGCATGAGCTCCTACGAGCAGTACTTC. Protein product: CASSQRMSSYEQYF. Full variable domain (outside the CDR3, taken from reference TRBV14 and TRBJ2-7): EAGVTQFPSHSVIEKGQTVTLRCDPISGHDNLYWYRRVMGKEIKFLLHFVKESKQDESGMPNNRFLAERTGGTYSTLKVQPAELEDSGVYFCASSQRMSSYEQYFGPGTRLTVT.

The V gene is TRBV7-9, the J gene TRBJ2-5; D remains unclear. CDR3 length: 16 amino acids. CDR1 is SEHNR and CDR2 is FQNEAQ in the germline V gene (reference sequence). V lost 0 bases and J lost 3, with 14 bases in between. CDR3 sequence reads: CASSLAGRVREETQYF. The CDR3 DNA follows: TGTGCCAGCAGCTTAGCGGGCCGCGTGCGCGAAGAGACCCAGTACTTC.

The sample holds one count of this clone. The J gene is TRBJ2-6, the V gene TRBV6-5; D remains unclear. In germline, CDR1 is MNHEY, CDR2 SVGAGI. CDR3 length: 15 amino acids. Trimming left V 6 bases short and J 5 bases short, with 14 bases between. CDR3 sequence reads: CASSPTWGWANVLTF. CDR3 in DNA: TGTGCCAGCAGCCCCACCTGGGGATGGGCCAACGTCCTGACTTTC.

This clone was recorded only once. V gene TRBV4-1 combines with J gene TRBJ1-4, with 9 bases that match TRBD1. CDR1 is MGHRA and CDR2 is YSYEKL in the germline V gene. With V trimmed by 2 bases and J by 8 bases, 9 bases remained unmatched. This CDR3 is 16 amino acids long. CDR3 coding DNA: TGCGCCAGCAGCCAAAGGGGGACAGGGAGTAGGGAAAAACTGTTTTTT. Protein product: CASSQRGTGSREKLFF.

The rearrangement links TRBV2 to TRBJ2-7, with D possibly TRBD1 on 5 matching bases. The CDR3 has 13 residues. V was pared by 1 base and J by 2 bases, with 6 bases between. Germline V gives CDR1 SNHLY, CDR2 FYNNEI. The CDR3 DNA follows: TGTGCCAGCAGTGAAGAGACAGCCTACGAGCAGTACTTC. It is translated as CASSEETAYEQYF.

The gene calls are TRBV14 and TRBJ2-7; no clear D gene. Germline CDR1 is SGHDN and CDR2 is FVKESK. CDR3 length equals 14 residues. Trimming cost V 3 bases and J 2 bases, with 11 bases left between them. CDR3 DNA sequence: TGTGCCAGCAGCCAGTGGGTAGGGACCTACGAGCAGTACTTC. Residues: CASSQWVGTYEQYF.

V gene TRBV27 combines with J gene TRBJ1-1; D gene ambiguous. V was clipped by 8 bases and J by 0 bases, with 13 bases between them. The CDR3 loop spans 14 amino acids. The germline V gene has CDR1 MNHEY and CDR2 SMNVEV (reference sequence). The DNA for the CDR3 is TGTGCCAGCGGTGCCGCGGAGATGAACACTGAAGCTTTCTTT. Encoded protein: CASGAAEMNTEAFF.

The V call is TRBV28, the J call TRBJ1-3, with D maybe TRBD1 (5 bases). Trimming took off 3 bases at V and 4 bases at J, with 19 bases between the two ends. There are 17 residues in the CDR3. Germline V gene lookup returns CDR1 MDHEN and CDR2 SYDVKM. CDR3 sequence (DNA): TGTGCCAGCAGTTTTCCCGGGACGTCCAACAGGGGAAACACCATATATTTT. Its protein product is CASSFPGTSNRGNTIYF.

This chain links TRBV12-1 with TRBJ1-4. TRBV12-1 is a listed pseudogene. CDR3 length: 17 residues. In DNA form, the CDR3 reads TGTGCCAGCCCCCACCCGAGGGATAGACCGTCTAATGAAAAACTGTTTTTT. Its translation is CASPHPRDRPSNEKLFF.

Here the CDR3 DNA reads TGTGCCAGCAGCCAGGGAGGTTCGAACACCGGGGAGCTGTTTTTT. Translating gives CASSQGGSNTGELFF. The chain links TRBV7-6 to TRBJ2-2; perhaps TRBD2 as D (6 bases). Trimming cost V 5 bases and J 0 bases, with 10 bases left between them. Germline V gene data show CDR1 as SGHVS and CDR2 as FNYEAQ. This CDR3 spans 15 amino acids.

The rearrangement joins TRBV29-1 to TRBJ2-7; no clear D gene. CDR3 length: 15 residues. Trimming shortened V by 6 bases and J by 2 bases, and 20 bases separated the two germline ends. From germline, CDR1 is SQVTM and CDR2 ANQGSEA. The DNA for the CDR3 is TGCAGCGTAAAACTCCCCGGCGTCCTCACCTACGAGCAGTACTTC. Encoded protein: CSVKLPGVLTYEQYF.

The CDR3 spells CASRETSGYEQYF. The CDR3 nucleotides are TGTGCCAGCAGGGAGACTAGCGGCTACGAGCAGTACTTC. The chain carries TRBV28 and TRBJ2-7, with 9 bases identical to TRBD2. Germline values: CDR1 MDHEN, CDR2 SYDVKM. Trimming at V came to 6 bases and at J to 3 bases, leaving 3 bases not matched to a gene. CDR3 length: 13 amino acids.

The V and J genes are TRBV7-9 and TRBJ1-1; weak D call: TRBD1 (6 bases). Germline CDR1 SEHNR, CDR2 FQNEAQ (reference sequence). This CDR3 is 12 amino acids long. The V end was cut by 8 bases, the J end by 6 bases, with 13 bases between. This CDR3 reads CASGGARAEAFF. The CDR3, as DNA: TGTGCCAGCGGGGGGGCCAGGGCTGAAGCTTTCTTT.

The rearrangement links TRBV28 to TRBJ2-7; D not resolved. V lost 5 bases to trimming and J lost 3 bases, with 14 bases between them. There are 14 residues in the CDR3. Germline CDR1 and CDR2: MDHEN and SYDVKM. CDR3 DNA: TGTGCCAGCAGTAGATACGGATTTAGCTACGAGCAGTACTTC. This sequence encodes CASSRYGFSYEQYF. Using reference TRBV28 and TRBJ2-7 for the parts outside the CDR3, the full variable domain is DVKVTQSSRYLVKRTGEKVFLECVQDMDHENMFWYRQDPGLGLRLIYFSYDVKMKEKGDIPEGYSVSREKKERFSLILESASTNQTSMYLCASSRYGFSYEQYFGPGTRLTVT.

The rearrangement links TRBV5-6 to TRBJ2-5; D assignment may be TRBD1 or TRBD2 (6 bases each). The germline gives CDR1 SGHDT, CDR2 YYEEEE. Trimming removed 4 bases from V and 3 bases from J, with 13 bases in between. The CDR3 is 14 amino acids. The CDR3 sequence: CASSPVGGKETQYF. The CDR3, as DNA: TGTGCCAGCAGCCCCGTAGGGGGGAAAGAGACCCAGTACTTC.

In this sample, this clone turned up once. This chain connects TRBV27 to TRBJ2-2; perhaps TRBD1 as D (6 bases). The CDR3 is made up of 14 amino acids. Germline assignment: CDR1 MNHEY and CDR2 SMNVEV (reference sequence). The V end lost 5 bases, the J end lost 7 bases, and 14 bases lay between the germline ends. CDR3 sequence (DNA): TGTGCCAGCAGTCAATTCACGGACAGCGGGGAGCTGTTTTTT. It specifies CASSQFTDSGELFF.

The gene calls are TRBV4-3 and TRBJ2-7, with a tentative D call TRBD2 (5 bases). Deletions cut 0 bases from V and 4 bases from J, with 13 bases between. Germline loops: CDR1 LGHNA, CDR2 YSLEER. CDR3 length: 15 amino acids. CDR3 residues: CASSQEFARRYEQYF. The CDR3 DNA reads as TGCGCCAGCAGCCAAGAGTTTGCCAGGAGGTACGAGCAGTACTTC.

This clone was detected a few times. The rearrangement links TRBV4-1 to TRBJ1-1, with no clear D. From germline, CDR1 is MGHRA and CDR2 YSYEKL. This CDR3 is built from 14 residues. Trimming took 4 bases from V and 1 from J, leaving 10 bases between them. CDR3 coding DNA: TGCGCCAGCAGCCTGGGGTCGCGGAACACTGAAGCTTTCTTT. Protein sequence: CASSLGSRNTEAFF.

V and J are TRBV7-8 and TRBJ2-1; maybe TRBD1 (6 bases). CDR1 and CDR2 (germline): SGHVS, FQNEAQ. The CDR3 runs to 15 residues. Trimming shortened V by 5 bases and J by 3 bases, and 14 bases separated the two germline ends. CDR3 DNA sequence: TGTGCCAGCAGCCCACCACAGGGATTCTACAATGAGCAGTTCTTC. Its protein is CASSPPQGFYNEQFF.

The V gene is TRBV13, the J gene TRBJ2-2; TRBD2 matches at 14 bases. After removal of 4 bases from V and 7 bases from J, the junction contained 2 bases not matched to a gene. Germline V CDR1 and CDR2: PRHDT, FYEKMQ (reference sequence). The CDR3 contains 15 residues. The CDR3 region has the DNA TGTGCCAGCAGCTCGACTAGCGGGAGGGTCGGGGAGCTGTTTTTT. Its protein is CASSSTSGRVGELFF. The full variable domain, in which reference TRBV13 and TRBJ2-2 provide the parts outside the CDR3, is AAGVIQSPRHLIKEKRETATLKCYPIPRHDTVYWYQQGPGQDPQFLISFYEKMQSDKGSIPDRFSAQQFSDYHSELNMSSLELGDSALYFCASSSTSGRVGELFFGEGSRLTVL.

The rearrangement uses TRBV7-9 and TRBJ2-2; 9 bases match TRBD1. Germline-derived CDR1 and CDR2 are SEHNR and FQNEAQ (reference sequence). Trimming at V came to 4 bases and at J to 9 bases, leaving 9 bases not matched to a gene. The CDR3 totals 15 residues. This CDR3 reads CASSSAGQGFWELFF. The DNA for the CDR3 is TGTGCCAGCAGCTCGGCCGGACAGGGGTTTTGGGAGCTGTTTTTT.

The genes are TRBV7-9 and TRBJ1-5; a possible D gene is TRBD1 (5 bases). The V end lost 1 base, the J end lost 8 bases, and 9 bases lay between the germline ends. Germline V gene lookup returns CDR1 SEHNR and CDR2 FQNEAQ (reference sequence). The CDR3 loop spans 13 amino acids. The CDR3 nucleotides read TGTGCCAGCAGCTTAGAGGGGTGGGAGCCCCAGCATTTT. It yields the protein CASSLEGWEPQHF.